This T cell receptor beta chain was identified in a study of T cells in Graves' hyperthyroidism and ophthalmopathy. Study summary: Peripheral blood was drawn at first diagnosis, prior to all treatment.

Investigators excluded patients with uncontrolled infection, other autoimmune disease, pregnancy or lactation. The sample holds a few counts of this clonotype. The target antigen is unknown. The V end lost 3 bases, the J end lost 4 bases, and 6 bases lay between the germline ends. CDR3 size: 12 residues. The germline V gene encodes CDR1 LNHDA and CDR2 SQIVND (reference sequence). Researchers amplified the TCR beta CDR3 regions from RNA transcripts. Using the HTBI primer set, a first-round RT-PCR was run on the TCR CDR3. In TCRdb, the multiplex PCR reads were re-called with MiXCR into one record per CDR3 protein. The sample includes more than 300,000 distinct CDR3 sequences, over 11% seen only once; the top ten take roughly 11%. Broader study findings: Classification by a 13 V-J model distinguished ophthalmopathy from stable hyperthyroidism.

The V and J genes are TRBV19 and TRBJ2-5; D not certain. This TCR was sampled from a woman aged 55-69 years with Graves' hyperthyroidism. The sample comprised blood. The CDR3 protein is CASSMMGETQYF. CDR3 sequence (DNA): TGTGCCAGTAGTATGATGGGAGAGACCCAGTACTTC.